This TCR beta chain was retrieved from a study of naive and memory T cell subsets. This CDR3 has 13 amino acids. The V gene's germline CDR1 is LGHDT and CDR2 YNNKEL (reference sequence). V dropped 0 bases and J dropped 8 bases, with 10 bases sitting between them. An equimolar mix of two oligonucleotides served as the beta constant-region primer for TRBC1 and TRBC2. Ligated cDNA was amplified by four rounds of PCR with nested alpha and beta constant-region primers and SP2. A single record per CDR3 protein comes from TCRdb applying MiXCR to the UMI-ligation and nested PCR reads. Among some 150,000 distinct CDR3 sequences, 15% to 20% were seen once, and the ten largest hold around 0.14%.

The receptor was derived from a human donor in good health. The sequencing sample was made of naive CD4+ T cells from blood. V and J are TRBV3-1 and TRBJ1-2, with D possibly matching TRBD1 (6 bases). This chain's CDR3 is CASSQEGQGGYTF. CDR3 bases: TGTGCCAGCAGCCAAGAAGGTCAGGGGGGCTACACCTTC.